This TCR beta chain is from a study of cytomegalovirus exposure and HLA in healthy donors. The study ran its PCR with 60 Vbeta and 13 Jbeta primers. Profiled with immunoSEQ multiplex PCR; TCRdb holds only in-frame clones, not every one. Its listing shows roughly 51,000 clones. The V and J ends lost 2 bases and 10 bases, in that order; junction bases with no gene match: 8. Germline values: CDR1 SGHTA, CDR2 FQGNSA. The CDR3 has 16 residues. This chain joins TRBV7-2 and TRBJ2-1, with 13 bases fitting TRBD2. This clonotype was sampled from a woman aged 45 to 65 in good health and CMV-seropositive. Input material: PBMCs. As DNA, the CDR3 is TGTGCCAGCAGCTTATGGCGACTAGCGGGGGGCGACGAGCAGTTCTTC. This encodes CASSLWRLAGGDEQFF.